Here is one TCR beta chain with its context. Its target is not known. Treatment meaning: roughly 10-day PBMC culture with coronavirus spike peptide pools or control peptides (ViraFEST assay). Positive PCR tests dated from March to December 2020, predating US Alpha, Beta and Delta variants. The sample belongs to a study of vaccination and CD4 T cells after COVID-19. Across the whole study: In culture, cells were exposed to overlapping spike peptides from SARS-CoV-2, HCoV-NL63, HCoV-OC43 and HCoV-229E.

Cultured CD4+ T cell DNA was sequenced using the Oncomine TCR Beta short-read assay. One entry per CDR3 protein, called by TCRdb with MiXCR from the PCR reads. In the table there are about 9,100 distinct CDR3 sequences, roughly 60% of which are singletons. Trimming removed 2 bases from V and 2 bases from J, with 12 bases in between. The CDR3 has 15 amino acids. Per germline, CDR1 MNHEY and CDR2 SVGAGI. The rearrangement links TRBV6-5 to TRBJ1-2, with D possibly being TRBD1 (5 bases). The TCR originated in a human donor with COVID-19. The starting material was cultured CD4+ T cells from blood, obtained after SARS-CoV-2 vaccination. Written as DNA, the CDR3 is TGTGCCAGCAGTTACCGGGACGGAGGCAACTATGGCTACACCTTC. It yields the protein CASSYRDGGNYGYTF.